This TCR beta chain is from a study of T cells in localized non-small cell lung cancer. Assay: immunoSEQ multiplex PCR; the TCRdb copy retains only in-frame clones and omits some. The table includes fewer than 25,000 clones, roughly nine tenths detected once. Germline V gene data show CDR1 as SGDLS and CDR2 as YYNGEE. With 0 bases removed from V and 2 bases from J, the gap between germline ends came to 6 bases. The CDR3 consists of 14 residues. Sample: peripheral blood, taken before any cancer treatment. The chain recombines TRBV9 with TRBJ2-4; D not certain. The clonotype originates from a woman aged 40-70 years with stage I lung adenocarcinoma. CDR3 sequence (DNA): TGTGCCAGCAGCGTAGGGGGTCCCAAAAACATTCAGTACTTC. It translates to CASSVGGPKNIQYF.